This T cell receptor (beta chain) was captured in a study of cytomegalovirus exposure and HLA in healthy donors. V was clipped by 6 bases and J by 0 bases; unmatched bases: 0. CDR3 length: 14 amino acids. Germline CDR1 reads SEHNR; CDR2 reads FQNEAQ (reference sequence). Note on this clone: Its antigen is as yet unknown.

60 Vbeta and 13 Jbeta primers were used in PCR. Data came from immunoSEQ multiplex PCR; TCRdb stores just in-frame clones and leaves some out. The sample consists of some 190,000 clones, roughly four fifths of them appearing once. Study-level points and caveats: The study reported that TCR beta sequences accurately predicted HLA-A and HLA-B alleles in most subjects. The study dropped some indistinguishable V segments, TRBV6-2 and TRBV6-3 among them. A reported reduction in N-insertions relative to the roughly 610-donor mean was seen in an Asian-associated ancestry cluster in a later analysis. Presence/absence analyses assumed roughly uniform sequencing depth across donors.

The receptor's source is a woman in her 30s in good health and CMV-seropositive. The rearrangement links TRBV7-9 to TRBJ2-7, with 12 bases identical to TRBD2. Sequencing input: PBMCs. The chain's CDR3 is CASRTSGSSYEQYF. The CDR3 nucleotides read TGTGCCAGCAGGACTAGCGGGAGCTCCTACGAGCAGTACTTC.